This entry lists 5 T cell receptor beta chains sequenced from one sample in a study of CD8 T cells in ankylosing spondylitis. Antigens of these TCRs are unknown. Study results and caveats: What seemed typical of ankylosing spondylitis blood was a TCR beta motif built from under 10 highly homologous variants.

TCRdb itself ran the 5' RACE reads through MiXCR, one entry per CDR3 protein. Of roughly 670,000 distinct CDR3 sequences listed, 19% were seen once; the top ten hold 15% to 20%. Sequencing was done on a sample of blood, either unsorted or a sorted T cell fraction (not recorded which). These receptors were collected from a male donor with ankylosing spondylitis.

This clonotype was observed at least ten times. The CDR3 here is CASSPGLAGGTDTQYF. The DNA of the CDR3 is TGTGCCAGCAGCCCAGGACTAGCGGGGGGCACAGATACGCAGTATTTT. The chain recombines TRBV12-3 or TRBV12-4 with TRBJ2-3, with TRBD2 matching 13 bases. This CDR3 is 16 amino acids long. The J segment lost 1 base and the V segment lost 6 bases, leaving 4 bases of the junction unmatched.

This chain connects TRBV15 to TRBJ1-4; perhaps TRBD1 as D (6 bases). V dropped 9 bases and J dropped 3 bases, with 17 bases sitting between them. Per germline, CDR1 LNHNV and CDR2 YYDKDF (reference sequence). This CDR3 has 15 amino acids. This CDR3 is CATAPTGFANEKLFF. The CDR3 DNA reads TGTGCCACTGCGCCCACAGGGTTTGCTAATGAAAAACTGTTTTTT.

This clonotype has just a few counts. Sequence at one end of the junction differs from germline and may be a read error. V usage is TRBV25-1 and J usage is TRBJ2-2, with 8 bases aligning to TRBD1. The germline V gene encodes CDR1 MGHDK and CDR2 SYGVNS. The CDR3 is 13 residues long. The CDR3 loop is CASGDRGPGELFF. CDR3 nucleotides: TGTGCCAGCGGTGACAGGGGCCCCGGGGAGCTGTTTTTT.

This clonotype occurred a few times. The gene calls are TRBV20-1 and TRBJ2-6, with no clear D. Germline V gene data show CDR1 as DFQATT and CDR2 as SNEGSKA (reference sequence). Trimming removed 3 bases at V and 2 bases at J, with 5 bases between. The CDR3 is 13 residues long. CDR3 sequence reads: CSARAPGANVLTF. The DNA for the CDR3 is TGCAGTGCTAGGGCCCCTGGGGCCAACGTCCTGACTTTC.

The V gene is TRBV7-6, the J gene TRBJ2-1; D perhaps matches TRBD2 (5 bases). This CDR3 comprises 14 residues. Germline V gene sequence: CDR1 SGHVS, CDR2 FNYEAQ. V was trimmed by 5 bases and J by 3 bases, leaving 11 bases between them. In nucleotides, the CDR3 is TGTGCCAGCAGCCGACGGGGTATCTACAATGAGCAGTTCTTC. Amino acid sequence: CASSRRGIYNEQFF.